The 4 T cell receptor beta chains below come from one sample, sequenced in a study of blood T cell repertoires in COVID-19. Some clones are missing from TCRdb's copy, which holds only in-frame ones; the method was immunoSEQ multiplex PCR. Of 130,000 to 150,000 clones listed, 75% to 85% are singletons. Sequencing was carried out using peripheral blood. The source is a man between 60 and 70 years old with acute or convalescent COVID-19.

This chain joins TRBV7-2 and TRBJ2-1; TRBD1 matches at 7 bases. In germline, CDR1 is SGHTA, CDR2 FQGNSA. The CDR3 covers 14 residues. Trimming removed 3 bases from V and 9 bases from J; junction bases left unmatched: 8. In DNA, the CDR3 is TGTGCCAGCAGCTTCCGACAGGGTGTAAGTGAGCAGTTCTTC. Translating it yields CASSFRQGVSEQFF.

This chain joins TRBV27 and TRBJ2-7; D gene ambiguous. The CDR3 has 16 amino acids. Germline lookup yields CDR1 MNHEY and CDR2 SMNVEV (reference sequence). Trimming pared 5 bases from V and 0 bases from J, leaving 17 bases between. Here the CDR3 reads CASSLLSPSSSYEQYF. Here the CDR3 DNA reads TGTGCCAGCAGTCTCCTATCCCCTTCAAGCTCCTACGAGCAGTACTTC.

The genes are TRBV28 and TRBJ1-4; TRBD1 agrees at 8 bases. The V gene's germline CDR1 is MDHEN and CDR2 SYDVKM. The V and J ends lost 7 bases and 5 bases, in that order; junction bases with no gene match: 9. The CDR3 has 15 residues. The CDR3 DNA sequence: TGTGCCAGCAACCTACTCGGGACAGGCAATGAAAAACTGTTTTTT. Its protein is CASNLLGTGNEKLFF.

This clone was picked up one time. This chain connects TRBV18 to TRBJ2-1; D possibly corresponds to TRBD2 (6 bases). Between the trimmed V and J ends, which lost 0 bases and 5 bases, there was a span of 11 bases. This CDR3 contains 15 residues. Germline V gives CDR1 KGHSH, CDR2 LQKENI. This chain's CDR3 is CASSPPSTSNNEQFF. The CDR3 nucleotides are TGTGCCAGCTCACCACCGTCAACTAGCAACAATGAGCAGTTCTTC.